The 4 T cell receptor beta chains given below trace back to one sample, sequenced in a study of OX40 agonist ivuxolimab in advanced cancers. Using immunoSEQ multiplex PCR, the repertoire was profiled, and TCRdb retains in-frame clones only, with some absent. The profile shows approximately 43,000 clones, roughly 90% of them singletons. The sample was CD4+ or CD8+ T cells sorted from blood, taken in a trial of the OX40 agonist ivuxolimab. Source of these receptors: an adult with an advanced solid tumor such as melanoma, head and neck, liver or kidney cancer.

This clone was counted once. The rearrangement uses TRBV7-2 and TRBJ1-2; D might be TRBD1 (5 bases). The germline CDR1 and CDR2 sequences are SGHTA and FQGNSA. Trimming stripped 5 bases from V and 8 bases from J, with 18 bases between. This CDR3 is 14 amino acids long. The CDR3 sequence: CASSPGPAFQGYTF. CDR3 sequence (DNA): TGTGCCAGCAGCCCGGGACCAGCCTTCCAGGGCTACACCTTC.

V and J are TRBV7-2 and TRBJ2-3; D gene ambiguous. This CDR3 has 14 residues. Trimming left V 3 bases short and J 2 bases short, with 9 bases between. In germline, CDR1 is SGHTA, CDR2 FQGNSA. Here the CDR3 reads CASSFGLATDTQYF. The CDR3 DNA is TGTGCCAGCAGCTTCGGTCTCGCCACAGATACGCAGTATTTT.

CDR3 sequence reads: CASSPILGGLHTDTQYF. The CDR3 nucleotides read TGTGCCAGCTCACCAATTTTGGGTGGACTACACACAGATACGCAGTATTTT. The V call is TRBV18, the J call TRBJ2-3, with D tentatively TRBD2 (6 bases). V was clipped by 2 bases and J by 2 bases, with 17 bases between them. The CDR3 runs 17 residues. Per the germline V gene, CDR1 is KGHSH and CDR2 is LQKENI.

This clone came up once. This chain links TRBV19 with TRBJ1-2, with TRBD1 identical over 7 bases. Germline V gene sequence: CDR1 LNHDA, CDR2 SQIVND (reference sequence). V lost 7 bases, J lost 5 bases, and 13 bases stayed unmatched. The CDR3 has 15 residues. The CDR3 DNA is TGTGCCAGTATGACCCGTCCGGGGACAGTATATGGCTACACCTTC. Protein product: CASMTRPGTVYGYTF.